The rows below give T cell receptor beta chains drawn from one sample of a study of T cell repertoires in cytomegalovirus infection. TCRdb independently ran MiXCR on the reads; one entry per CDR3 protein. The sample carries about 160,000 distinct CDR3 sequences, 20% to 25% recorded once. The antigens for these receptors are not known. The input for sequencing was CD8+ T cells from cultured PBMCs, taken from culture after CMV antigen stimulation. The receptors were sampled from a human donor in good health (CMV status not recorded). Some clones in this sample may be carry-over from other donors' samples. CDR3s include the opening cysteine and the closing phenylalanine or tryptophan. Fields, in order: J gene, D gene, V gene, clone size, CDR3 DNA, CDR3 protein. D genes are given only for firm matches. Some rows mark clone size as missing; the rest say once, few, many or name a class of expanded clone.

j_gene: TRBJ1-1; d_gene: .; v_gene: TRBV27; abundance: .; CDR3nt: TGTGCCAGCGATTCAGGGAGAGAAGCTTTCTTT; CDR3aa: CASDSGREAFF
j_gene: TRBJ1-1; d_gene: .; v_gene: TRBV7-9; abundance: .; CDR3nt: TGTGCCAGCAGCTTAGGCTCAGGTATGAACACTGAAGCTTTCTTT; CDR3aa: CASSLGSGMNTEAFF
j_gene: TRBJ2-7; d_gene: .; v_gene: TRBV27; abundance: .; CDR3nt: TGTGCCAGCAAACGTCGGGGCTCCGACGAGCAGTACTTC; CDR3aa: CASKRRGSDEQYF
j_gene: TRBJ2-3; d_gene: TRBD1; v_gene: TRBV11-2; abundance: .; CDR3nt: TGTGCCAGCAGCGCGGGACAGGGAACACACACAGATACGCAGTATTTT; CDR3aa: CASSAGQGTHTDTQYF
j_gene: TRBJ2-1; d_gene: .; v_gene: TRBV27; abundance: few; CDR3nt: TGTGCCAGCAGTTACGGCAGCCTAGGCAATGAGCAGTTCTTC; CDR3aa: CASSYGSLGNEQFF
j_gene: TRBJ2-2; d_gene: .; v_gene: TRBV7-8; abundance: .; CDR3nt: TGTGCCAGCAGCGGACGAACTGGGCGGACCGGGGAGCTGTTTTTT; CDR3aa: CASSGRTGRTGELFF
j_gene: TRBJ2-5; d_gene: .; v_gene: TRBV4-1; abundance: many; CDR3nt: TGCGCCAGCAGCCAGCTCGGGACCCAGTACTTC; CDR3aa: CASSQLGTQYF
j_gene: TRBJ2-5; d_gene: .; v_gene: TRBV7-6; abundance: .; CDR3nt: TGTGCTAGCATGAGCCGAGGCCGGGAGACCCAGTACTTC; CDR3aa: CASMSRGRETQYF
j_gene: TRBJ2-7; d_gene: .; v_gene: TRBV11-1; abundance: few; CDR3nt: TGTGCCAGCAGCTTAAGCCCCGCAGTTGAGACAGGTACCTACGAGCAGTACTTC; CDR3aa: CASSLSPAVETGTYEQYF
j_gene: TRBJ1-1; d_gene: .; v_gene: TRBV7-9; abundance: .; CDR3nt: TGTGCCAGCAGCTCAACCGCCGGGACACCGAGTGGCAGCACTGAAGCTTTCTTT; CDR3aa: CASSSTAGTPSGSTEAFF
j_gene: TRBJ2-7; d_gene: .; v_gene: TRBV15; abundance: .; CDR3nt: TGTGCCACCAGCAGAGATCTATCGGAATCATCCTACGAGCAGTACTTC; CDR3aa: CATSRDLSESSYEQYF
j_gene: TRBJ1-2; d_gene: .; v_gene: TRBV18; abundance: .; CDR3nt: TGTGCCAGCTCACTACAGCATGGCAGGGAAGCTTCCAACTATGGCTACACCTTC; CDR3aa: CASSLQHGREASNYGYTF
j_gene: TRBJ2-7; d_gene: TRBD2; v_gene: TRBV4-1; abundance: .; CDR3nt: TGCGCCAGCAGCCAGGCGGCGGGGGACGAGCAGTACTTC; CDR3aa: CASSQAAGDEQYF
j_gene: TRBJ1-6; d_gene: TRBD1; v_gene: TRBV27; abundance: .; CDR3nt: TGTGCCAGCAGTTTGGACAGGGGGAGTTATTCACCCCTCCACTTT; CDR3aa: CASSLDRGSYSPLHF
j_gene: TRBJ1-6; d_gene: .; v_gene: TRBV27; abundance: .; CDR3nt: TGTGCCAGCGGAGGGGGTTTTAATTCACCCCTCCACTTT; CDR3aa: CASGGGFNSPLHF
j_gene: TRBJ2-7; d_gene: .; v_gene: TRBV7-9; abundance: .; CDR3nt: TGTGCCAGCAGCCATAGGGGCCAGTCCTACGAGCAGTACTTC; CDR3aa: CASSHRGQSYEQYF
j_gene: TRBJ2-7; d_gene: TRBD1; v_gene: TRBV6-2/TRBV6-3; abundance: .; CDR3nt: TGTGCCAGCAGTTACTCGACAACAGGGGACATGTCCTACGAGCAGTACTTC; CDR3aa: CASSYSTTGDMSYEQYF
j_gene: TRBJ1-4; d_gene: .; v_gene: TRBV10-3; abundance: .; CDR3nt: TGTGCCATCAGTGAGGAATTCACGATCGCAACTAATGAAAAACTGTTTTTT; CDR3aa: CAISEEFTIATNEKLFF
j_gene: TRBJ2-7; d_gene: .; v_gene: TRBV6-5; abundance: .; CDR3nt: TGTGCCAGCAGTTACGGTCGGGGCCTCTACGAGCAGTACTTC; CDR3aa: CASSYGRGLYEQYF
j_gene: TRBJ2-1; d_gene: .; v_gene: TRBV11-2; abundance: few; CDR3nt: TGTGCCAGCAGCTTGTCTAGCTTCGACAATGAGCAGTTCTTC; CDR3aa: CASSLSSFDNEQFF
j_gene: TRBJ2-3; d_gene: .; v_gene: TRBV7-9; abundance: few; CDR3nt: TGTGCCAGCTCCGCGGGGGCCACAGATACGCAGTATTTT; CDR3aa: CASSAGATDTQYF
j_gene: TRBJ1-1; d_gene: .; v_gene: TRBV7-8; abundance: few; CDR3nt: TGTGCCAGCAGCTTAGTGGAACAGACGAACACTGAAGCTTTCTTT; CDR3aa: CASSLVEQTNTEAFF
j_gene: TRBJ2-7; d_gene: .; v_gene: TRBV7-2; abundance: few; CDR3nt: TGTGCCAGCAGCCCCGCCCATCCCGAGCAGTACTTC; CDR3aa: CASSPAHPEQYF
j_gene: TRBJ1-2; d_gene: TRBD1; v_gene: TRBV27; abundance: many; CDR3nt: TGTGCCAGCGGCAGGGACAGGGTTGGGCATGGCTACACCTTC; CDR3aa: CASGRDRVGHGYTF
j_gene: TRBJ1-5; d_gene: .; v_gene: TRBV24-1; abundance: .; CDR3nt: TGTGCCACCAGTGACCGCGACAGTCTTAATCAGCCCCAGCATTTT; CDR3aa: CATSDRDSLNQPQHF
j_gene: TRBJ2-5; d_gene: .; v_gene: TRBV25-1; abundance: few; CDR3nt: TGTGCCAGCGGGACACCGTCCGAGACCCAGTACTTC; CDR3aa: CASGTPSETQYF
j_gene: TRBJ2-3; d_gene: TRBD2; v_gene: TRBV7-8; abundance: .; CDR3nt: TGTGCCAGCAGCGCAGCGGGGACGCAGTATTTT; CDR3aa: CASSAAGTQYF
j_gene: TRBJ2-3; d_gene: .; v_gene: TRBV5-4; abundance: few; CDR3nt: TGTGCCAGCAGCTTGGGGGAAGCAGATACGCAGTATTTT; CDR3aa: CASSLGEADTQYF
j_gene: TRBJ2-3; d_gene: .; v_gene: TRBV7-9; abundance: .; CDR3nt: TGTGCCAGCAGCCGACCCGCGAATACGCAGTATTTT; CDR3aa: CASSRPANTQYF
j_gene: TRBJ1-1; d_gene: TRBD1; v_gene: TRBV12-3/TRBV12-4; abundance: few; CDR3nt: TGTGCCAGCATTCCCGGGACAGGGATGTGGACTGAAGCTTTCTTT; CDR3aa: CASIPGTGMWTEAFF
j_gene: TRBJ2-1; d_gene: .; v_gene: TRBV7-2; abundance: .; CDR3nt: TGTGCCAGCAGCCCCCGCCTGTATTTTCGAGAGCAGTTCTTC; CDR3aa: CASSPRLYFREQFF
j_gene: TRBJ2-5; d_gene: .; v_gene: TRBV4-1; abundance: .; CDR3nt: TGCGCCAGCAGCCCGAGGTCCCGGGCGGAGACCCAGTACTTC; CDR3aa: CASSPRSRAETQYF
j_gene: TRBJ1-2; d_gene: .; v_gene: TRBV27; abundance: many; CDR3nt: TGTGCCAGCAGTTCCCAGACAGGTTTAGACTATGGCTACACCTTC; CDR3aa: CASSSQTGLDYGYTF
j_gene: TRBJ1-4; d_gene: .; v_gene: TRBV27; abundance: few; CDR3nt: TGTGCCAGCAGCCCGACACTTAGTAATGAAAAACTGTTTTTT; CDR3aa: CASSPTLSNEKLFF
j_gene: TRBJ2-7; d_gene: .; v_gene: TRBV7-8; abundance: .; CDR3nt: TGTGCCAGCAGCTTAGAAGGCGCAGGGGCCTACGAGCAGTACTTC; CDR3aa: CASSLEGAGAYEQYF
j_gene: TRBJ2-1; d_gene: .; v_gene: TRBV2; abundance: few; CDR3nt: TGTGCCACCATCCCTCTTGTCAGCTACAATGAGCAGTTCTTC; CDR3aa: CATIPLVSYNEQFF
j_gene: TRBJ2-7; d_gene: .; v_gene: TRBV7-9; abundance: few; CDR3nt: TGTGCCAGCAGCTTAGCCGGGGCATGGTACGAGCAGTACTTC; CDR3aa: CASSLAGAWYEQYF
j_gene: TRBJ2-3; d_gene: .; v_gene: TRBV29-1; abundance: .; CDR3nt: TGCAGCGGAATTGACAGCACAGATACGCAGTATTTT; CDR3aa: CSGIDSTDTQYF